Below, 27 T cell receptor beta chains from the same sample are listed, as sequenced in a study of blood T cells in healthy people across ages. The use of a sample-barcoded 5' primer and a J-beta primer mix characterized a second PCR of about 7 to 12 cycles. MiXCR, run by TCRdb on the 5' RACE reads, gives a single entry per CDR3 protein. The table includes 910,000 or so distinct CDR3 sequences, just over 50% detected once. Source material: blood. The receptors were gathered from a woman aged 55 to 70 in good health.

Of note for this clonotype: Germline and junction disagree at one end, which may indicate a read error. The chain links TRBV28 to TRBJ1-3; D is unresolved. The CDR3 loop spans 15 amino acids. From germline, CDR1 is MDHEN and CDR2 SYDVKM. The CDR3 region is CASSPLPHSGNTLYF. CDR3 bases: TGTGCCAGCAGTCCCCTGCCCCACTCTGGAAACACCTTATATTTT.

The chain combines TRBV7-2 with TRBJ1-6; weak D call: TRBD1 (5 bases). The germline CDR1 and CDR2 sequences are SGHTA and FQGNSA. The CDR3 contains 14 residues. Trimming removed 3 bases from V and 9 bases from J, with 12 bases in between. In nucleotides, the CDR3 is TGTGCCAGCAGCTTTAGGGGAAGCGGTTCACCCCTCCACTTT. Amino acids: CASSFRGSGSPLHF.

In its sample, this clonotype was seen a few times. The J gene is TRBJ2-1, the V gene TRBV20-1; the D gene is possibly TRBD1 (5 bases). The CDR3 is 14 residues long. The V gene's germline CDR1 is DFQATT and CDR2 SNEGSKA (reference sequence). Trimming took off 3 bases at V and 7 bases at J, with 16 bases between the two ends. CDR3 nucleotides: TGCAGTGCTAGGCACCGGGTGGGGCATAATGAGCAGTTCTTC. Translated: CSARHRVGHNEQFF.

The V and J genes are TRBV2 and TRBJ2-5; D may be TRBD1 or TRBD2 (5 bases each). Germline lookup yields CDR1 SNHLY and CDR2 FYNNEI. V was shortened by 3 bases and J by 4 bases, with 9 bases between the two germline ends. This CDR3 region has 13 residues. The CDR3 DNA reads TGTGCCAGCAGTGAGATGAGGGGAGAGACCCAGTACTTC. It is translated as CASSEMRGETQYF.

The chain couples TRBV10-3 to TRBJ2-1, with 9 bases aligning to TRBD1. Germline CDR1 reads ENHRY; CDR2 reads SYGVKD. V shed 6 bases, J shed 15 bases, and the junction held 9 bases outside the gene matches. The length of the CDR3 is 12 residues. The CDR3 region has the DNA TGTGCCATCAGCACCGGGACAGGGCCGGTGTTCTTC. It specifies CAISTGTGPVFF.

V usage is TRBV4-1 and J usage is TRBJ2-6; D might be TRBD2 (5 bases). The CDR3 has 14 residues. Between the trimmed V and J ends, which lost 1 base and 4 bases, there was a span of 5 bases. CDR1 MGHRA and CDR2 YSYEKL come from the germline V gene. CDR3 sequence reads: CASSQGGGANVLTF. The CDR3 nucleotides read TGCGCCAGCAGCCAAGGAGGGGGGGCCAACGTCCTGACTTTC.

The sample holds one count of this clonotype. One junction end disagrees with the germline gene, perhaps due to a read error. V and J are TRBV3-1 and TRBJ2-1; D not certain. The CDR3 covers 14 residues. Germline CDR1 and CDR2: LGHDT and YNNKEL (reference sequence). CDR3 region: CTSSPLTRPYEQFF. The CDR3 DNA follows: TGTACCAGCAGCCCCCTGACACGACCCTACGAGCAGTTCTTC.

Regarding this clonotype: One junction end disagrees with the germline gene, perhaps due to a read error. The chain uses TRBV7-2 and TRBJ2-5; the match to TRBD2 covers 7 bases. Germline CDR1 and CDR2: SGHTA and FQGNSA. The CDR3 extends over 14 amino acids. The CDR3 protein is CASSVAGRAETQYF. The CDR3 bases are TGTGCCAGCAGCGTAGCGGGCAGGGCGGAGACCCAGTACTTC.

The J gene is TRBJ2-1, the V gene TRBV6-2 or TRBV6-3; 7 bases line up with TRBD2. With V trimmed by 4 bases and J by 0 bases, 3 bases remained unmatched. This CDR3 comprises 15 residues. Germline V CDR1 and CDR2: MNHEY, SVGEGT. CDR3 sequence reads: CASSSGLLSYNEQFF. CDR3 bases: TGTGCCAGCAGTTCGGGACTACTCTCCTACAATGAGCAGTTCTTC.

Points on this clonotype: At one of its ends the junction is not consistent with the germline gene, which may arise from a read error. This sequence joins TRBV9 and TRBJ2-3; D is possibly TRBD2 (6 bases). Per germline, CDR1 SGDLS and CDR2 YYNGEE. The CDR3 has 16 residues. The CDR3 spells CAGSVKVGLPPDTQYF. For the CDR3, the DNA is TGTGCCGGCAGCGTAAAGGTGGGACTTCCCCCAGATACGCAGTATTTT. Supplemented by reference TRBV9 and TRBJ2-3, the full variable domain reads DSGVTQTPKHLITATGQRVTLRCSPRSGDLSVYWYQQSLDQGLQFLIQYYNGEERAKGNILERFSAQQFPDLHSELNLSSLELGDSALYFCAGSVKVGLPPDTQYFGPGTRLTVL.

J is TRBJ1-6 and V is TRBV7-9; D may be TRBD1 (5 bases). Per the germline V gene, CDR1 is SEHNR and CDR2 is FQNEAQ (reference sequence). V dropped 5 bases and J dropped 7 bases, with 18 bases sitting between them. The length of the CDR3 is 16 residues. The CDR3 DNA is TGTGCCAGCAGCCGCGGCTCAGGGCCGGGGAATTCACCCCTCCACTTT. This codes for CASSRGSGPGNSPLHF.

The J gene is TRBJ2-5, the V gene TRBV6-5; D is unclear. The CDR3 covers 13 residues. Germline V gives CDR1 MNHEY, CDR2 SVGAGI. Trimming took off 1 base at V and 4 bases at J, with 7 bases between the two ends. In nucleotides, the CDR3 is TGTGCCAGCAGTTACTGGAAGGGAGAGACCCAGTACTTC. It is translated as CASSYWKGETQYF.

This rearrangement joins TRBV27 to TRBJ2-7, with 15 bases identical to TRBD2. TRBJ2-4 matches the DNA end more closely, so the J call is doubtful. The CDR3 consists of 19 residues. Germline CDR1 and CDR2: MNHEY and SMNVEV (reference sequence). The CDR3 DNA reads as TGTGCCAGCAGACCTCCCGTAGGACTAGCGGGAGGGTCGGGAAACATTCAGTACTTC. Amino acids: CASRPPVGLAGGSGNIQYF.

This clonotype has more than one count but fewer than ten. The chain links TRBV5-1 to TRBJ2-1; TRBD2 matches 11 bases. The CDR3 is 16 residues long. Per germline, CDR1 SGHRS and CDR2 YFSETQ. J lost 9 bases, V lost 0 bases, and 8 bases had no gene match. Here the CDR3 reads CASSLGLTSGIAEQFF. CDR3 DNA sequence: TGCGCCAGCAGCTTGGGCTTGACTAGCGGGATAGCTGAGCAGTTCTTC.

The V call is TRBV28, the J call TRBJ1-2; 7 bases map to TRBD1. CDR1 and CDR2 from the germline V gene are MDHEN and SYDVKM. The CDR3 has 16 amino acids. J lost 8 bases, V lost 7 bases, and 19 bases had no gene match. CDR3 residues: CASNPMSGQTRWGYTF. The CDR3 DNA reads as TGTGCCAGCAACCCTATGTCGGGACAGACCCGTTGGGGCTACACCTTC.

V gene TRBV20-1 combines with J gene TRBJ2-7; 10 bases agree with TRBD1. From germline, CDR1 is DFQATT and CDR2 SNEGSKA (reference sequence). The CDR3 extends over 16 amino acids. V was clipped by 3 bases and J by 3 bases; unmatched bases: 11. As DNA, the CDR3 is TGCAGTGCTAGGCTTGGTCTTGGGACAGGGGACTACGAGCAGTACTTC. This sequence encodes CSARLGLGTGDYEQYF.

V is TRBV15 and J is TRBJ2-3, with 9 bases fitting TRBD2. J lost 3 bases, V lost 1 base, and 5 bases had no gene match. This CDR3 has 16 amino acids. Germline values: CDR1 LNHNV, CDR2 YYDKDF (reference sequence). The CDR3 loop is CATSRGQREETDTQYF. Written as DNA, the CDR3 is TGTGCCACCAGCAGAGGCCAGCGGGAGGAGACAGATACGCAGTATTTT. Complete variable domain (other parts from reference TRBV15 and TRBJ2-3): DAMVIQNPRYQVTQFGKPVTLSCSQTLNHNVMYWYQQKSSQAPKLLFHYYDKDFNNEADTPDNFQSRRPNTSFCFLDIRSPGLGDTAMYLCATSRGQREETDTQYFGPGTRLTVL.

This chain joins TRBV20-1 and TRBJ1-2; no firm D call. In germline, CDR1 is DFQATT, CDR2 SNEGSKA (reference sequence). The CDR3 runs 12 residues. Trimming took off 0 bases at V and 1 base at J, with 3 bases between the two ends. In DNA form, the CDR3 reads TGCAGTGCTAGAGATATTAACTATGGCTACACCTTC. Amino acids: CSARDINYGYTF.

This clonotype was seen many times. This sequence joins TRBV29-1 and TRBJ2-5; D remains ambiguous. Germline CDR1 reads SQVTM; CDR2 reads ANQGSEA. Trimming left V 0 bases short and J 1 base short, with 6 bases between. The CDR3 spans 13 residues. CDR3 sequence: CSVEDRAQETQYF. The CDR3 nucleotides are TGCAGCGTTGAAGACAGAGCCCAAGAGACCCAGTACTTC.

V and J are TRBV27 and TRBJ2-3, with D perhaps given as TRBD1 or TRBD2 (5 bases each). The V and J ends lost 5 bases and 6 bases respectively, with 15 bases between them. CDR3 size: 14 residues. The germline V gene encodes CDR1 MNHEY and CDR2 SMNVEV (reference sequence). CDR3 protein: CASSPRDPRDTQYF. The DNA for the CDR3 is TGTGCCAGCAGTCCCCGGGACCCTCGGGATACGCAGTATTTT.

The V gene is TRBV7-8, the J gene TRBJ2-3, with 10 bases fitting TRBD2. The CDR3 extends over 16 amino acids. Germline lookup yields CDR1 SGHVS and CDR2 FQNEAQ. The V segment lost 4 bases and the J segment 3 bases; nucleotides outside the gene matches: 7. The CDR3 spells CASSYLAGGGTDTQYF. Here the CDR3 DNA reads TGTGCCAGCAGCTACTTAGCGGGAGGCGGAACAGATACGCAGTATTTT.

This chain connects TRBV15 to TRBJ1-5; D remains ambiguous. CDR1 is LNHNV and CDR2 is YYDKDF in the germline V gene (reference sequence). The CDR3 extends over 12 amino acids. The germline V and J ends were trimmed by 4 bases and 10 bases, with 11 bases remaining between them. As DNA, the CDR3 is TGTGCCACCAGCAAGAGGAGTACTCCCCAGCATTTT. Its protein is CATSKRSTPQHF.

This clonotype was counted a few times. The gene calls are TRBV29-1 and TRBJ2-2; the D is unclear. This CDR3 comprises 12 residues. With 6 bases removed from V and 6 bases from J, the gap between germline ends came to 11 bases. Germline V gives CDR1 SQVTM, CDR2 ANQGSEA. The CDR3 loop reads CSVKSAAGELFF. The CDR3 nucleotides are TGCAGCGTCAAGAGCGCGGCCGGGGAGCTGTTTTTT.

The chain is built from TRBV3-1 and TRBJ2-3, with 10 bases fitting TRBD2. From germline, CDR1 is LGHDT and CDR2 YNNKEL (reference sequence). The ends lost 5 bases at V and 5 bases at J; junction bases unmatched: 7. The length of the CDR3 is 15 residues. The CDR3 DNA is TGTGCCAGCAGCGAGAGTTCTAGCGGGAGAGATACGCAGTATTTT. Translated, it gives CASSESSSGRDTQYF.

The gene calls are TRBV7-2 and TRBJ2-3; 8 bases line up with TRBD2. Germline CDR1 SGHTA, CDR2 FQGNSA. The CDR3 consists of 15 residues. CDR3 in amino acids: CAQRSVAGGMNTQYF. In nucleotides, the CDR3 is TGTGCGCAGAGGTCGGTGGCGGGAGGAATGAATACGCAGTATTTT. The full variable domain, in which reference TRBV7-2 and TRBJ2-3 provide the parts outside the CDR3, is GAGVSQSPSNKVTEKGKDVELRCDPISGHTALYWYRQSLGQGLEFLIYFQGNSAPDKSGLPSDRFSAERTGGSVSTLTIQRTQQEDSAVYLCAQRSVAGGMNTQYFGPGTRLTVL.

V usage is TRBV6-6 and J usage is TRBJ2-5; 8 bases align to TRBD1. The last part of the DNA fits TRBJ2-7 better; the J call may be wrong. CDR3 size: 13 residues. Germline V gives CDR1 MNHNY, CDR2 SVGAGI (reference sequence). CDR3 DNA sequence: TGTGCCAGCAGACCGGACAGGGCCTACGAGCAGTACTTC. It encodes CASRPDRAYEQYF.

Regarding this clonotype: Germline and junction disagree at one end, which may indicate a read error. The chain links TRBV7-9 to TRBJ2-1; D is uncertain. The CDR3 sequence is 14 residues long. From germline, CDR1 is SEHNR and CDR2 FQNEAQ (reference sequence). CDR3 sequence: CASSLAGRHKEQFF. CDR3 sequence (DNA): TGTGCCAGCAGCTTAGCGGGCAGGCACAAGGAGCAGTTCTTC.